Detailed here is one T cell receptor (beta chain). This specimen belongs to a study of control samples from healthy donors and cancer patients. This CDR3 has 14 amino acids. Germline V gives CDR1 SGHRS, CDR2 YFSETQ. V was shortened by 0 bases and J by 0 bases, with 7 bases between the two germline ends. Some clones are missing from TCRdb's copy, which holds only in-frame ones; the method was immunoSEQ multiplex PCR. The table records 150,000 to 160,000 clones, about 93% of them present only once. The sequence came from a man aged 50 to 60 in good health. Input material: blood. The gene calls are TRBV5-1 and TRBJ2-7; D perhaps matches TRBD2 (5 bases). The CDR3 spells CASSLGGDSYEQYF. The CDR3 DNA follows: TGCGCCAGCAGCTTGGGGGGAGACTCCTACGAGCAGTACTTC. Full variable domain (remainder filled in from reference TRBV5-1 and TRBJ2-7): KAGVTQTPRYLIKTRGQQVTLSCSPISGHRSVSWYQQTPGQGLQFLFEYFSETQRNKGNFPGRFSGRQFSNSRSEMNVSTLELGDSALYLCASSLGGDSYEQYFGPGTRLTVT.